Listed below are T cell receptor beta chains from one sample, sequenced in a study of blood T cell repertoires in COVID-19. Sequencing used immunoSEQ multiplex PCR; TCRdb keeps in-frame clones, though not all of them. The sample holds 190,000 or so clones, under 85% seen once. The sample comprised peripheral blood. The source is a woman older than 75 with acute or convalescent COVID-19. Both conserved end residues are part of each CDR3. D genes are given only for firm matches. Clone size is not always given. Where it is, it says once, few, many or a class for expanded clones.

DNA	CDR3	size	J	D	V
TGCGCCAGCAGCTTGGCCTGGGGCCGGTCCTGGGACTATGGCTACACCTTC	CASSLAWGRSWDYGYTF	once	TRBJ1-2	NA	TRBV5-1
TGTGCCAGCAGTTCGGGGATTCTAAGCTCCTACGAGCAGTACTTC	CASSSGILSSYEQYF	once	TRBJ2-7	NA	TRBV6-2/TRBV6-3
TGTGCCAGCAGCGTAGCGGGATCTGGGGGGGCCTATGGCTACACCTTC	CASSVAGSGGAYGYTF	NA	TRBJ1-2	NA	TRBV9
TGTGCCAGCGGCGAGGGAGGAGGCTACATTCAGTACTTC	CASGEGGGYIQYF	NA	TRBJ2-4	NA	TRBV7-2
TGTGCCAGCAGAGAAACACAGGGTAATGAAAAACTGTTTTTT	CASRETQGNEKLFF	few	TRBJ1-4	NA	TRBV2
TGTGCCAGCAGCCAAATCCTAGCGGGAGGAGCAGATACGCAGTATTTT	CASSQILAGGADTQYF	NA	TRBJ2-3	TRBD2	TRBV4-2
TGTGCCAGCAGCTCCTTGCGGGGGGGAACTAGCACAGATACGCAGTATTTT	CASSSLRGGTSTDTQYF	NA	TRBJ2-3	TRBD2	TRBV5-6
TGTGCCAGCAGCTTTACAGGGGCCCCTGAAGCTTTCTTT	CASSFTGAPEAFF	NA	TRBJ1-1	TRBD1	TRBV11-2
TGTGCCTGGAGTGAACACGGGAGAACTGAAGCTTTCTTT	CAWSEHGRTEAFF	NA	TRBJ1-1	NA	TRBV30
TGTGCCAGCAGCCTCCGGGACATACATGCAACTAATGAAAAACTGTTTTTT	CASSLRDIHATNEKLFF	many	TRBJ1-4	NA	TRBV9
TGTGCCACCAGTGATGTAGTGGGAGGTCAGCCCCAGCATTTT	CATSDVVGGQPQHF	NA	TRBJ1-5	NA	TRBV24-1
TGTGCCAGCAGCTTAGATAGTCTAGTAAGGACTGAAGCTTTCTTT	CASSLDSLVRTEAFF	NA	TRBJ1-1	NA	TRBV5-4
TGTGCCAGTAGTATCCAGACTTCATACAATGAGCAGTTCTTC	CASSIQTSYNEQFF	NA	TRBJ2-1	NA	TRBV19
TGTGCCAGCAGCTTATTTGACCCGCGGGGTGAGCAGTTCTTC	CASSLFDPRGEQFF	NA	TRBJ2-1	NA	TRBV11-2
NA	CASSFAPGTASGEYF	NA	TRBJ2-7	NA	TRBV7-2
TGTGCCAGCAGTTTTTGGACACGCTCCTATAATTCACCCCTCCACTTT	CASSFWTRSYNSPLHF	NA	TRBJ1-6	NA	TRBV27
TGTGCCAGCAGCTCTGGGGGGGAAGCGGGAGTATCGTTCTTC	CASSSGGEAGVSFF	NA	TRBJ2-1	TRBD2	TRBV5-4
TGTGCCAGCTCACCCGCGGGACAGGGAAAGTCTGGCTACACCTTC	CASSPAGQGKSGYTF	NA	TRBJ1-2	TRBD1	TRBV18
TGTGCCAGCAGTTACTCCGGGACAGGATATTCACCCCTCCACTTT	CASSYSGTGYSPLHF	NA	TRBJ1-6	TRBD1	TRBV6-6
TGTGCCAGCCGACCGGCGGGAGGCTTCTACGAGCAGTACTTC	CASRPAGGFYEQYF	NA	TRBJ2-7	TRBD2	TRBV11-2
TGTGCCAGTGCCCCCACGGGGGGCAGTCAGCCCCAGCATTTT	CASAPTGGSQPQHF	NA	TRBJ1-5	NA	TRBV19
TGTGCCAGCACCCAGGACACCTCCTACGAGCAGTACTTC	CASTQDTSYEQYF	NA	TRBJ2-7	NA	TRBV7-8
TGTGCCTGGAGTACCGGACTAGCGGGAGTGGAGACCCAGTACTTC	CAWSTGLAGVETQYF	NA	TRBJ2-5	TRBD2	TRBV30
TGCGCCAGCAGCTCGGGAGCAGATACGCAGTATTTT	CASSSGADTQYF	once	TRBJ2-3	NA	TRBV5-1
TGTGCCACCAGTGGAGGGGGGGACCGCAGGGGAGAGACCCAGTACTTC	CATSGGGDRRGETQYF	NA	TRBJ2-5	NA	TRBV24-1
TGCGCCAGCAGCCAAGTTGGGGGGAGCAATCAGCCCCAGCATTTT	CASSQVGGSNQPQHF	NA	TRBJ1-5	NA	TRBV4-1
TGTGCCAGCATCGGACTAGCGGGGGCCCAGTACTTC	CASIGLAGAQYF	NA	TRBJ2-5	TRBD2	TRBV2
TGTGCCAGCAGCTTGGCCGGGACTAGCGGGGTGCGGACCCAGTACTTC	CASSLAGTSGVRTQYF	NA	TRBJ2-5	TRBD2	TRBV5-4
TGTGCCAGCAGTGCCGGAGCGGGGGGCGACGGCTACACCTTC	CASSAGAGGDGYTF	NA	TRBJ1-2	NA	TRBV2
TGCAGTGCTAGTAAGCAGGTCAATCAGCCCCAGCATTTT	CSASKQVNQPQHF	NA	TRBJ1-5	NA	TRBV20-1
TGCGCCAGCAGCCTGGGACTAGCGGGCCCCTACGAGCAGTACTTC	CASSLGLAGPYEQYF	NA	TRBJ2-7	TRBD2	TRBV5-1
TGTGCCAGCAGGCGGGAGAGGGAGGGCTATGAGCAGTTCTTC	CASRREREGYEQFF	once	TRBJ2-1	TRBD2	TRBV6-5
TGTGCCACCAGCAGACAGGGTTCCACAGATACGCAGTATTTT	CATSRQGSTDTQYF	NA	TRBJ2-3	NA	TRBV15
TGTGCCAGCAGTTACTTGGCAGGGAGCAATCAGCCCCAGCATTTT	CASSYLAGSNQPQHF	NA	TRBJ1-5	NA	TRBV6-5
TGCGCCAGCAGCCTTAGACTACCCCCAGGTACAGATACGCAGTATTTT	CASSLRLPPGTDTQYF	once	TRBJ2-3	NA	TRBV5-1
TGTGCCAGCAGCCACCGCCGGGACACCACCTACGAGCAGTACTTC	CASSHRRDTTYEQYF	NA	TRBJ2-7	NA	TRBV3-1/TRBV3-2
TGTGCCAGCAGCCCACAACTAGCGGGAAAGAACACCGGGGAGCTGTTTTTT	CASSPQLAGKNTGELFF	NA	TRBJ2-2	TRBD2	TRBV7-6
TGTGCCAGCAGCTCTGACAGGGGAGCTCCAGAGACCCAGTACTTC	CASSSDRGAPETQYF	NA	TRBJ2-5	TRBD1	TRBV7-3
TGTGCCAGCAGCCCAGCAGGGGGTGCGAACTCTGGAAACACCATATATTTT	CASSPAGGANSGNTIYF	NA	TRBJ1-3	TRBD1	TRBV5-4
TGTGCCAGCAGCTTAAATCTAGCGGGAGTGGGAGGGGGCAAAAACATTCAGTACTTC	CASSLNLAGVGGGKNIQYF	NA	TRBJ2-4	TRBD2	TRBV7-2
TGTGCCAGCAGCCTTGCGGACACGGTTGCAACTAATGAAAAACTGTTTTTT	CASSLADTVATNEKLFF	NA	TRBJ1-4	NA	TRBV4-2
TGTGCCAGCAGCTCGACAGGGGGGGTTTATGGCTACACCTTC	CASSSTGGVYGYTF	once	TRBJ1-2	TRBD1	TRBV5-4